These 26 T cell receptor beta chains were all obtained from the same sample, sequenced in a study of early stage breast cancer tumors. TCRdb's table, derived via immunoSEQ multiplex PCR, lists solely in-frame clones and lacks some. The table lists around 53,000 clones, 75% to 95% of them singletons. Sequenced input: blood. Receptor source: a person aged 70 to 85 with breast cancer.

V gene TRBV2 combines with J gene TRBJ2-5, with D possibly TRBD1 on 5 matching bases. V shed 6 bases and J shed 4 bases, with 12 bases lying between them. CDR3 length: 13 amino acids. Per the germline V gene, CDR1 is SNHLY and CDR2 is FYNNEI. The CDR3 here is CASSPRQRETQYF. CDR3 coding DNA: TGTGCCAGCAGCCCAAGACAGAGAGAGACCCAGTACTTC.

The chain has TRBV10-2 and TRBJ2-4, with a possible D match to TRBD1 (5 bases). Trimming removed 10 bases at V and 5 bases at J, with 12 bases between. This CDR3 contains 12 residues. Per the germline V gene, CDR1 is WSHSY and CDR2 is SAAADI. DNA for the CDR3: TGCGCCATCCGACAGTCGGAAAACATTCAGTACTTC. Translating gives CAIRQSENIQYF.

This chain uses TRBV27 with TRBJ1-2, with D perhaps matching TRBD1 (6 bases). CDR3 length equals 14 residues. CDR1 MNHEY and CDR2 SMNVEV come from the germline V gene (reference sequence). V was pared by 5 bases and J by 6 bases, with 16 bases between. The DNA for the CDR3 is TGTGCCAGCAGTATCCCACAGGGACCCAATGGCTACACCTTC. Its translation is CASSIPQGPNGYTF.

This chain links TRBV28 with TRBJ1-5; 9 bases fit TRBD1. The CDR3 has 16 residues. From germline, CDR1 is MDHEN and CDR2 SYDVKM. V shed 5 bases and J 4 bases; nucleotides not matched to a gene: 9. The CDR3 DNA follows: TGTGCCAGCAGTCGTCCGGGACAGGGTATGAATCAGCCCCAGCATTTT. It yields the protein CASSRPGQGMNQPQHF.

The genes are TRBV11-2 and TRBJ1-2; D remains ambiguous. The V gene's germline CDR1 is SGHAT and CDR2 FQNNGV. V shed 4 bases and J shed 2 bases, with 8 bases lying between them. The CDR3 runs to 13 residues. The CDR3, as DNA: TGTGCCAGCAGCTCTGGACTGAACTATGGCTACACCTTC. It codes for CASSSGLNYGYTF. Combining the CDR3 with reference TRBV11-2 and TRBJ1-2 gives the whole variable domain EAGVAQSPRYKIIEKRQSVAFWCNPISGHATLYWYQQILGQGPKLLIQFQNNGVVDDSQLPKDRFSAERLKGVDSTLKIQPAKLEDSAVYLCASSSGLNYGYTFGSGTRLTVV.

V and J are TRBV27 and TRBJ1-1; TRBD1 is a possible D gene (6 bases). The germline gives CDR1 MNHEY, CDR2 SMNVEV (reference sequence). The CDR3 has 15 residues. Trimming left V 4 bases short and J 3 bases short, with 15 bases between. CDR3 sequence reads: CASSWYRVGDTEAFF. CDR3 DNA: TGTGCCAGCAGTTGGTACAGGGTAGGGGACACTGAAGCTTTCTTT.

CDR3 amino acids: CASSFTGVTYF. Written as DNA, the CDR3 is TGTGCCAGCAGTTTCACGGGGGTAACCTACTTC. The V gene is TRBV28, the J gene TRBJ2-7, with D possibly TRBD2 on 6 matching bases. CDR1 is MDHEN and CDR2 is SYDVKM in the germline V gene. The V end lost 3 bases, the J end lost 13 bases, and 13 bases lay between the germline ends. There are 11 residues in the CDR3.

The J gene is TRBJ1-5, the V gene TRBV30; D is uncertain. Germline V gives CDR1 GTSNPN, CDR2 SVGIG (reference sequence). The germline V and J ends were trimmed by 0 bases and 4 bases, with 10 bases remaining between them. The CDR3 runs to 14 residues. As DNA, the CDR3 is TGTGCCTGGAGTGTACCCGGGAAGAATCAGCCCCAGCATTTT. This codes for CAWSVPGKNQPQHF.

The chain combines TRBV6-6 with TRBJ2-3; 7 nucleotides match TRBD1. The CDR3 runs 14 residues. V lost 2 bases and J lost 4; bases outside the gene matches: 3. The germline V gene has CDR1 MNHNY and CDR2 SVGAGI (reference sequence). CDR3 residues: CASSYRGPSDTQYF. In DNA, the CDR3 is TGTGCCAGCAGTTACAGGGGGCCGTCAGATACGCAGTATTTT.

The chain combines TRBV11-3 with TRBJ2-1; TRBD2 might be the D (6 bases). Germline V lookup: CDR1 SGHNT, CDR2 YENEEA. The CDR3 contains 13 residues. Trimming shortened V by 1 base and J by 10 bases, and 11 bases separated the two germline ends. CDR3 protein: CASSLVAVEEQFF. The CDR3 bases are TGTGCCAGCAGCTTAGTAGCGGTTGAGGAGCAGTTCTTC.

Written as DNA, the CDR3 is TGTGCCAGCAGCAATCCCTTGCGGGGGACAGATACGCAGTATTTT. Its translation: CASSNPLRGTDTQYF. The chain recombines TRBV21-1 with TRBJ2-3; the DNA was not used to check the table's D call, TRBD2. TRBV21-1 counts as a pseudogene. This CDR3 is 15 amino acids long.

The rearrangement joins TRBV9 to TRBJ2-3; the D gene is possibly TRBD2 (5 bases). CDR1 and CDR2 from the germline V gene are SGDLS and YYNGEE. The CDR3 sequence is 16 residues long. Trimming took off 4 bases at V and 0 bases at J, with 15 bases between the two ends. The CDR3 nucleotides read TGTGCCAGCAGCCCCGGAGGTGGGCTTAGCACAGATACGCAGTATTTT. Residues: CASSPGGGLSTDTQYF.

This clone was counted once. This chain joins TRBV25-1 and TRBJ1-2; 9 nucleotides agree with TRBD1. The CDR3 spans 16 residues. CDR1 is MGHDK and CDR2 is SYGVNS in the germline V gene. V shed 6 bases and J 6 bases; nucleotides not matched to a gene: 14. The chain's CDR3 is CASSEMKGQGSDGYTF. In DNA form, the CDR3 reads TGTGCCAGCAGCGAGATGAAAGGACAGGGGTCGGATGGCTACACCTTC.

This clone occurred a few times. The chain has TRBV7-2 and TRBJ1-4; 10 nucleotides match TRBD1. The ends lost 5 bases at V and 8 bases at J; junction bases unmatched: 8. This CDR3 contains 15 residues. CDR1 is SGHTA, CDR2 FQGNSA, per germline. The chain's CDR3 is CASSQRQGADEKLFF. Written as DNA, the CDR3 is TGTGCCAGCAGCCAGAGACAGGGGGCTGACGAAAAACTGTTTTTT.

The gene calls are TRBV7-9 and TRBJ1-1; D is perhaps TRBD1 (6 bases). The V gene's germline CDR1 is SEHNR and CDR2 FQNEAQ (reference sequence). The CDR3 sequence is 15 residues long. With 5 bases removed from V and 4 bases from J, the gap between germline ends came to 17 bases. The CDR3 spells CASSRMTGRGTEAFF. CDR3 bases: TGTGCCAGCAGCCGGATGACCGGCAGGGGCACTGAAGCTTTCTTT.

This clone was counted a few times. This chain connects TRBV19 to TRBJ1-4, with 9 bases that match TRBD1. The germline CDR1 and CDR2 sequences are LNHDA and SQIVND (reference sequence). The CDR3 is 14 amino acids. The trim removed 6 bases at V and 8 bases at J, leaving 7 bases unmatched. For the CDR3, the DNA is TGTGCCAGTAGCTCCGGGACAGGGCCCGAAAAACTGTTTTTT. Its translation is CASSSGTGPEKLFF.

The chain has TRBV5-1 and TRBJ1-2; D is perhaps TRBD1 (5 bases). This CDR3 contains 13 residues. Trimming stripped 0 bases from V and 5 bases from J, with 8 bases between. Germline-derived CDR1 and CDR2 are SGHRS and YFSETQ. In DNA, the CDR3 is TGCGCCAGCAGCTTGGAGGGGCGGTATGGCTACACCTTC. Translated, it gives CASSLEGRYGYTF.

The chain has TRBV18 and TRBJ2-2; TRBD2 agrees at 13 bases. The CDR3 is made up of 18 amino acids. J lost 0 bases, V lost 4 bases, and 5 bases had no gene match. Looked up from germline, CDR1 is KGHSH and CDR2 is LQKENI. The CDR3: CASSLGLAGVANTGELFF. In DNA, the CDR3 is TGTGCCAGCTCACTCGGACTAGCGGGGGTCGCGAACACCGGGGAGCTGTTTTTT.

CDR3 in amino acids: CSARATPAFF. CDR3 sequence (DNA): TGCAGTGCTAGAGCTACCCCAGCTTTCTTT. The gene calls are TRBV20-1 and TRBJ1-1; the D is unclear. Germline V gives CDR1 DFQATT, CDR2 SNEGSKA (reference sequence). V was shortened by 1 base and J by 10 bases, with 7 bases between the two germline ends. The CDR3 length is 10 residues.

The J gene is TRBJ2-7, the V gene TRBV19, with 8 bases lining up with TRBD2. Looked up from germline, CDR1 is LNHDA and CDR2 is SQIVND (reference sequence). The CDR3 consists of 15 residues. J gave up 7 bases and V 0 bases, and 8 bases lay outside the gene matches. CDR3 region: CASSIDGGAGVEQYF. CDR3 DNA sequence: TGTGCCAGTAGTATAGATGGGGGAGCGGGAGTTGAGCAGTACTTC.

V gene TRBV5-1 combines with J gene TRBJ1-1; maybe TRBD1 (6 bases). This CDR3 is built from 14 residues. V was clipped by 4 bases and J by 4 bases, with 14 bases between them. Germline values: CDR1 SGHRS, CDR2 YFSETQ. The CDR3 here is CASSPKGGLTEAFF. The CDR3 region has the DNA TGCGCCAGCAGCCCGAAGGGGGGGCTCACTGAAGCTTTCTTT.

This chain uses TRBV4-2 with TRBJ2-7; D may be TRBD1 (5 bases). Germline V lookup: CDR1 LGHNA, CDR2 YNFKEQ. This CDR3 comprises 12 residues. V gave up 4 bases and J gave up 3 bases, with 7 bases separating them. CDR3 coding DNA: TGTGCCAGCAGCCCAGACAGCTACGAGCAGTACTTC. It encodes CASSPDSYEQYF.

The chain employs TRBV29-1 and TRBJ2-2, with D perhaps matching TRBD1 (6 bases). The CDR3 runs to 14 residues. The germline V gene encodes CDR1 SQVTM and CDR2 ANQGSEA. Trimming took 6 bases from V and 3 from J, leaving 14 bases between them. Written as DNA, the CDR3 is TGCAGCGTGCTGGGGGCGCGGGACACCGGGGAGCTGTTTTTT. It yields the protein CSVLGARDTGELFF.

The chain employs TRBV14 and TRBJ2-3; 10 bases agree with TRBD2. The CDR3 is 17 residues long. The germline V gene has CDR1 SGHDN and CDR2 FVKESK. V shed 4 bases and J 6 bases; nucleotides not matched to a gene: 13. CDR3 region: CASSPGIAGGIADTQYF. Here the CDR3 DNA reads TGTGCCAGCAGCCCCGGGATAGCGGGGGGTATTGCGGATACGCAGTATTTT.

The chain joins TRBV30 to TRBJ1-2; TRBD1 matches 9 bases. Germline assignment: CDR1 GTSNPN and CDR2 SVGIG (reference sequence). The CDR3 is made up of 15 amino acids. Losses at the gene ends were 5 bases for V and 2 bases for J; bases not matched to a gene: 9. This CDR3 is CAWALAGTGNYGYTF. The CDR3 DNA reads TGTGCCTGGGCCTTAGCCGGGACAGGGAACTATGGCTACACCTTC.

This chain joins TRBV9 and TRBJ2-3, with 7 bases that match TRBD2. The ends lost 3 bases at V and 4 bases at J; junction bases unmatched: 11. This CDR3 spans 16 amino acids. Germline V CDR1 and CDR2: SGDLS, YYNGEE. The CDR3 DNA is TGTGCCAGCAGCGAAATGACCTGGGCGGGAGCAGATACGCAGTATTTT. The encoded protein is CASSEMTWAGADTQYF.